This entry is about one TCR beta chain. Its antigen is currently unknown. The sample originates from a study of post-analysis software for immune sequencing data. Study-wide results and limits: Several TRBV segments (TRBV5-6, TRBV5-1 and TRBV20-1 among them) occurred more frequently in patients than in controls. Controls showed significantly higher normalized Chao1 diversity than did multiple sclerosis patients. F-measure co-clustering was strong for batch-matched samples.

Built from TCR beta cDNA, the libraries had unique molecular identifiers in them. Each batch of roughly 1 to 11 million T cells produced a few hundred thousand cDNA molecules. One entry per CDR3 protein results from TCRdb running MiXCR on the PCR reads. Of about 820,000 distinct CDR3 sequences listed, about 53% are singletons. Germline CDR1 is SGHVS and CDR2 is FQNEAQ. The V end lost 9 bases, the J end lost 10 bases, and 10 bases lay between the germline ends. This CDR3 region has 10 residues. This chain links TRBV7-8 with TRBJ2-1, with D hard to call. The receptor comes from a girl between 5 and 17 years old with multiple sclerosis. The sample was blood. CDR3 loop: CASFASEQFF. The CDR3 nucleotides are TGTGCCAGTTTCGCCAGCGAGCAGTTCTTC.